Below, 9 T cell receptor beta chains from the same sample are listed, as sequenced in a study of neoadjuvant anti-PD-1 for oral cavity cancer. Data came from immunoSEQ multiplex PCR; TCRdb stores just in-frame clones and leaves some out. The sample has about 79,000 clones; around four fifths are singletons. The sequences come from PBMCs, collected before nivolumab (anti-PD-1) treatment. The receptors were sampled from a person between 35 and 79 years old with oral cavity squamous cell carcinoma.

This chain joins TRBV7-3 and TRBJ2-3; a weak D match, TRBD1 (6 bases). The CDR3 is made up of 14 amino acids. Per germline, CDR1 SGHTA and CDR2 FQGTGA. The V and J ends lost 4 bases and 6 bases respectively, with 14 bases between them. CDR3 sequence: CASSSATGFDTQYF. DNA of the CDR3: TGTGCCAGCAGCTCGGCGACAGGTTTTGATACGCAGTATTTT.

This clone was observed a single time. V and J are TRBV5-5 and TRBJ2-7; TRBD1 agrees at 8 bases. From germline, CDR1 is SGHKS and CDR2 YYEKEE (reference sequence). Trimming removed 4 bases from V and 3 bases from J; junction bases left unmatched: 3. The CDR3 covers 13 residues. CDR3 in amino acids: CASSHGTGYEQYF. CDR3 in DNA: TGTGCCAGCAGCCACGGGACAGGCTACGAGCAGTACTTC.

The gene calls are TRBV6-6 and TRBJ1-1; D gene uncertain. Looked up from germline, CDR1 is MNHNY and CDR2 is SVGAGI (reference sequence). The CDR3 is 13 amino acids. With 5 bases removed from V and 6 bases from J, the gap between germline ends came to 13 bases. The CDR3 sequence: CASSGRVNAEAFF. CDR3 sequence (DNA): TGTGCCAGCAGTGGTAGGGTAAATGCTGAAGCTTTCTTT.

The chain employs TRBV30 and TRBJ2-7; unclear D gene. Per the germline V gene, CDR1 is GTSNPN and CDR2 is SVGIG (reference sequence). CDR3 length: 13 residues. V was pared by 1 base and J by 0 bases, with 7 bases between. Written as DNA, the CDR3 is TGTGCCTGGAGTGCCCGAATCTCCTACGAGCAGTACTTC. It translates to CAWSARISYEQYF.

V usage is TRBV7-8 and J usage is TRBJ2-2; 9 bases fit TRBD1. CDR3 size: 16 residues. Germline-derived CDR1 and CDR2 are SGHVS and FQNEAQ. Losses at the gene ends were 6 bases for V and 6 bases for J; bases not matched to a gene: 11. CDR3 sequence reads: CASRIHRGRKAGELFF. The CDR3, as DNA: TGTGCCAGCAGGATTCACAGGGGGCGAAAGGCCGGGGAGCTGTTTTTT.

The chain couples TRBV6-1 to TRBJ2-1; D is unclear. This CDR3 contains 15 residues. The germline V gene has CDR1 MNHNS and CDR2 SASEGT. Trimming removed 4 bases from V and 5 bases from J, with 15 bases in between. CDR3 bases: TGTGCCAGCAGTGGCGGAGCGATGGTGAACAATGAGCAGTTCTTC. Encoded protein: CASSGGAMVNNEQFF.

This clone has a handful of counts. The chain joins TRBV19 to TRBJ2-7; D unclear. The CDR3 has 13 amino acids. Germline assignment: CDR1 LNHDA and CDR2 SQIVND (reference sequence). Trimming left V 5 bases short and J 3 bases short, with 11 bases between. For the CDR3, the DNA is TGTGCCAGTAGTGGTTGGCAGGACTACGAGCAGTACTTC. Translated: CASSGWQDYEQYF.

The V and J genes are TRBV19 and TRBJ2-2; 7 bases are shared with TRBD1. The CDR3 consists of 14 residues. V shed 6 bases, J shed 4 bases, and the junction held 5 bases outside the gene matches. CDR1 and CDR2 (germline): LNHDA, SQIVND (reference sequence). In DNA, the CDR3 is TGTGCCAGTAGAATCTGGACAGGCACCGGGGAGCTGTTTTTT. It translates to CASRIWTGTGELFF.

The rearrangement uses TRBV5-5 and TRBJ1-3; 7 bases match TRBD1. Unmatched junction bases numbered 5, after V lost 4 bases and J lost 4 bases. Germline lookup yields CDR1 SGHKS and CDR2 YYEKEE (reference sequence). The CDR3 covers 14 residues. The CDR3 spells CASSPRTGGNTIYF. The CDR3 region has the DNA TGTGCCAGCAGCCCTAGGACAGGCGGAAACACCATATATTTT.